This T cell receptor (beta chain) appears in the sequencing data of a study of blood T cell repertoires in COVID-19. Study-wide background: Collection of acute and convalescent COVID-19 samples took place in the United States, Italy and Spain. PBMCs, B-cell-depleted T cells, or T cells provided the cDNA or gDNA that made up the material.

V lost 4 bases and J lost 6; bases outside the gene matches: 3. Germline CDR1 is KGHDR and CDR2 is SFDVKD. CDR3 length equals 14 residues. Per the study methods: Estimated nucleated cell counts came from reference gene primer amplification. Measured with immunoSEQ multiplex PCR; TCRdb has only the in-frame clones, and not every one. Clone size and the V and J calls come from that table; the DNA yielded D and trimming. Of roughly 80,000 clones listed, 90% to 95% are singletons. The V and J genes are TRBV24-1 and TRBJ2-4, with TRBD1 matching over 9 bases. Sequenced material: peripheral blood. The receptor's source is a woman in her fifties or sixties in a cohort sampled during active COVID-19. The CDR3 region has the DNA TGTGCCACCAGTGACCCGGGACAGGGAAACATTCAGTACTTC. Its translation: CATSDPGQGNIQYF.